This passage covers 5 T cell receptor beta chains from one sample sequenced in a study of T-cell memory formation after mild COVID-19. MiXCR, run by TCRdb on the 5' RACE reads, gives a single entry per CDR3 protein. The sample holds under 300,000 distinct CDR3 sequences, 8.2% seen once. Sequences were obtained from PBMCs or a T cell subset sorted from them (not recorded which). All receptors derive from a man aged 18 to 29 who had mild COVID-19 (a few samples of this study predate the infection). Cell type and time point are not known.

This clonotype was observed a handful of times. V is TRBV5-1 and J is TRBJ2-2; D perhaps matches TRBD2 (6 bases). CDR1 and CDR2 from the germline V gene are SGHRS and YFSETQ. V shed 2 bases and J shed 3 bases, with 14 bases lying between them. There are 16 residues in the CDR3. The CDR3 spells CASSFSSGVDTGELFF. The CDR3 DNA sequence: TGCGCCAGCAGCTTTAGTTCGGGAGTCGACACCGGGGAGCTGTTTTTT.

This chain links TRBV5-1 with TRBJ1-5; the D is unclear. CDR1 is SGHRS and CDR2 is YFSETQ in the germline V gene. Trimming shortened V by 0 bases and J by 3 bases, and 4 bases separated the two germline ends. The CDR3 sequence is 13 residues long. The CDR3 loop is CASSLVPNQPQHF. CDR3 in DNA: TGCGCCAGCAGCTTGGTGCCCAATCAGCCCCAGCATTTT.

The V call is TRBV6-5, the J call TRBJ1-5; tentatively, D is TRBD1 (5 bases). V was shortened by 8 bases and J by 3 bases, with 11 bases between the two germline ends. The CDR3 consists of 13 residues. Germline assignment: CDR1 MNHEY and CDR2 SVGAGI. The CDR3 sequence: CASGARNNQPQHF. The CDR3 DNA reads as TGTGCCAGCGGGGCCAGGAACAATCAGCCCCAGCATTTT.

This clonotype was found many times. This sequence joins TRBV20-1 and TRBJ2-7, with 8 bases matching TRBD1. Germline CDR1 and CDR2: DFQATT and SNEGSKA (reference sequence). V gave up 5 bases and J gave up 1 base; unmatched junction bases: 7. This CDR3 comprises 14 residues. CDR3 in amino acids: CSAVRDRQSYEQYF. The CDR3 DNA is TGCAGTGCTGTCCGGGACAGGCAATCCTACGAGCAGTACTTC.

The sample holds a few counts of this clonotype. The chain joins TRBV20-1 to TRBJ2-5, with 8 bases matching TRBD1. In germline, CDR1 is DFQATT, CDR2 SNEGSKA (reference sequence). J lost 1 base, V lost 3 bases, and 4 bases had no gene match. The CDR3 covers 14 residues. Written as DNA, the CDR3 is TGCAGTGCTAGGCCAGGACAGGGCCAAGAGACCCAGTACTTC. Translated: CSARPGQGQETQYF.